The 27 T cell receptor beta chains listed next were all sequenced from one sample in a study of blood T cell repertoires in COVID-19. Generated by immunoSEQ multiplex PCR, the TCRdb table keeps only in-frame clones and is missing some. This table holds roughly 140,000 clones, over 80% found once. The sample was PBMCs or T cells enriched from blood (not recorded which). All receptors derive from a man aged 55 to 70 who had recovered from COVID-19.

The chain has TRBV4-1 and TRBJ1-1; D is ambiguous. The V end was cut by 5 bases, the J end by 1 base, with 11 bases between. The CDR3 runs 14 residues. Per the germline V gene, CDR1 is MGHRA and CDR2 is YSYEKL. The DNA of the CDR3 is TGCGCCAGCAGCTCCCCGGGTGCGAACACTGAAGCTTTCTTT. It specifies CASSSPGANTEAFF.

This clone came up a few times. The rearrangement joins TRBV28 to TRBJ1-2; a weak D match, TRBD1 (5 bases). Germline V gene lookup returns CDR1 MDHEN and CDR2 SYDVKM. V was cut by 6 bases and J by 8 bases, with 16 bases left in between. This CDR3 has 13 amino acids. The CDR3 region has the DNA TGTGCCAGCAGCTACGGGACTCTGGGCGGCTACACCTTC. Its protein is CASSYGTLGGYTF.

The chain couples TRBV21-1 to TRBJ1-4. TRBV21-1 is a pseudogene locus. CDR3 length: 17 residues. This CDR3 reads CASSRERGRPANEKLFF. DNA of the CDR3: TGTGCCAGCAGCAGGGAGAGAGGCAGGCCGGCTAATGAAAAACTGTTTTTT.

This clone was detected a few times. This chain uses TRBV5-1 with TRBJ2-7; weak D call: TRBD1 (6 bases). The V gene lost 8 bases and the J gene lost 2 bases, with 17 bases spanning the gap. The CDR3 contains 14 residues. Germline V gene lookup returns CDR1 SGHRS and CDR2 YFSETQ. The CDR3 loop reads CASSRSDRAYEQYF. CDR3 sequence (DNA): TGCGCCAGTTCAAGGTCGGACAGAGCCTACGAGCAGTACTTC.

The chain combines TRBV7-9 with TRBJ2-1; 10 bases line up with TRBD2. J lost 13 bases, V lost 5 bases, and 14 bases had no gene match. This CDR3 has 15 amino acids. CDR1 is SEHNR and CDR2 is FQNEAQ in the germline V gene (reference sequence). As DNA, the CDR3 is TGTGCCAGCAGCGCAAAGTCGCTAGCGGGGGAGACCCAGTTCTTC. Amino acids: CASSAKSLAGETQFF.

This chain joins TRBV6-5 and TRBJ1-1; 7 nucleotides match TRBD1. V was clipped by 4 bases and J by 6 bases; unmatched bases: 11. CDR3 length: 15 residues. The germline V gene encodes CDR1 MNHEY and CDR2 SVGAGI. The CDR3 reads CASSSQTGSGPEAFF. The CDR3 DNA reads as TGTGCCAGCAGTTCCCAGACAGGGTCAGGGCCTGAAGCTTTCTTT.

This clone was picked up a small number of times. This chain connects TRBV7-8 to TRBJ1-5; D perhaps matches TRBD1 (6 bases). The germline V gene encodes CDR1 SGHVS and CDR2 FQNEAQ. Trimming stripped 5 bases from V and 2 bases from J, with 16 bases between. The CDR3 is 16 amino acids. The CDR3 sequence is CASSPGTKTGNQPQHF. The CDR3 DNA reads as TGTGCCAGCAGCCCCGGGACAAAAACGGGCAATCAGCCCCAGCATTTT.

The rearrangement uses TRBV29-1 and TRBJ2-1; TRBD2 aligns across 12 bases. The CDR3 runs to 15 residues. Germline V gene lookup returns CDR1 SQVTM and CDR2 ANQGSEA. The V and J ends lost 7 bases and 9 bases, in that order; junction bases with no gene match: 13. CDR3 in amino acids: CSGTGLAGGPREQFF. The CDR3 bases are TGCAGCGGTACCGGTCTAGCGGGAGGGCCCCGTGAGCAGTTCTTC.

The rearrangement uses TRBV5-5 and TRBJ1-1; D is undetermined. The CDR3 is made up of 12 amino acids. V dropped 2 bases and J dropped 1 base, with 3 bases sitting between them. Per germline, CDR1 SGHKS and CDR2 YYEKEE (reference sequence). CDR3 DNA: TGTGCCAGCAGCTTCGGGAACACTGAAGCTTTCTTT. Protein product: CASSFGNTEAFF. Supplemented by reference TRBV5-5 and TRBJ1-1, the full variable domain reads DAGVTQSPTHLIKTRGQQVTLRCSPISGHKSVSWYQQVLGQGPQFIFQYYEKEERGRGNFPDRFSARQFPNYSSELNVNALLLGDSALYLCASSFGNTEAFFGQGTRLTVV.

This chain's CDR3 is CASSLDLAGGLYEQYF. DNA for the CDR3: TGTGCCAGCAGCTTGGACCTAGCGGGAGGGCTTTACGAGCAGTACTTC. The V call is TRBV5-5, the J call TRBJ2-7, with 12 bases aligning to TRBD2. This CDR3 has 16 amino acids. Germline V lookup: CDR1 SGHKS, CDR2 YYEKEE (reference sequence). Trimming at V came to 0 bases and at J to 4 bases, leaving 5 bases not matched to a gene.

Only a few counts were recorded for this clone. J is TRBJ2-5 and V is TRBV6-5, with a possible D match to TRBD2 (6 bases). The CDR3 length is 16 residues. Looked up from germline, CDR1 is MNHEY and CDR2 is SVGAGI. With 2 bases removed from V and 5 bases from J, the gap between germline ends came to 18 bases. The CDR3 reads CASSYRRFGGTETQYF. The CDR3 DNA is TGTGCCAGCAGTTACCGGCGTTTCGGCGGGACGGAGACCCAGTACTTC.

The genes are TRBV29-1 and TRBJ1-1; possibly TRBD1 for D (5 bases). CDR3 length equals 11 residues. Trimming removed 4 bases at V and 10 bases at J, with 13 bases between. Looked up from germline, CDR1 is SQVTM and CDR2 is ANQGSEA. The CDR3 DNA reads TGCAGCGTTGTGGACAAGAGGAGAGCTTTCTTT. Its translation: CSVVDKRRAFF.

The chain combines TRBV4-2 with TRBJ1-6; 10 nucleotides agree with TRBD1. CDR1 and CDR2 from the germline V gene are LGHNA and YNFKEQ. CDR3 length: 15 amino acids. The V gene end was trimmed by 3 bases and the J gene end by 6 bases; junction bases not matched to a gene: 2. CDR3 nucleotide sequence: TGTGCCAGCAGCCAGGGGGACAGGGGTAATTCACCCCTCCACTTT. The encoded protein is CASSQGDRGNSPLHF.

This clone is a singleton in its sample. CDR3 DNA: TGTGCCAGCAGGCGAGGCCGGGACAGGGGTGAACAGTTCTTC. This sequence encodes CASRRGRDRGEQFF. The gene calls are TRBV2 and TRBJ2-1; TRBD1 matches 10 bases. The CDR3 is 14 amino acids. V gave up 6 bases and J gave up 13 bases; unmatched junction bases: 12. Germline V gene sequence: CDR1 SNHLY, CDR2 FYNNEI.

This chain uses TRBV28 with TRBJ1-1; D not resolved. The CDR3 runs to 13 residues. Trimming removed 6 bases at V and 12 bases at J, with 20 bases between. The germline V gene encodes CDR1 MDHEN and CDR2 SYDVKM. The CDR3 protein is CASSPPVGKKSFF. DNA of the CDR3: TGTGCCAGCAGCCCACCCGTGGGCAAGAAGTCTTTCTTT.

This clone was recorded once. This chain links TRBV5-4 with TRBJ1-6; the D gene is possibly TRBD1 (5 bases). CDR1 is SGHNT and CDR2 is YYREEE in the germline V gene (reference sequence). The CDR3 consists of 14 residues. The V end lost 0 bases, the J end lost 8 bases, and 9 bases lay between the germline ends. The DNA for the CDR3 is TGTGCCAGCAGCTTGGGTGGGGCGGATTCACCCCTCCACTTT. Protein: CASSLGGADSPLHF.

The chain has TRBV5-1 and TRBJ1-3, with a tentative D call TRBD1 (5 bases). Germline V gives CDR1 SGHRS, CDR2 YFSETQ. V lost 0 bases and J 0 bases, leaving 7 bases between the germline ends. The CDR3 length is 15 residues. DNA of the CDR3: TGCGCCAGCAGCTTGGAGGGGAACTCTGGAAACACCATATATTTT. Translation gives CASSLEGNSGNTIYF.

The genes are TRBV28 and TRBJ1-5; unclear D gene. Germline V CDR1 and CDR2: MDHEN, SYDVKM. Trimming removed 9 bases from V and 4 bases from J, with 19 bases in between. The length of the CDR3 is 15 residues. For the CDR3, the DNA is TGTGCCAGTACGACGTCCGAGGGAAGAAATCAGCCCCAGCATTTT. Its translation: CASTTSEGRNQPQHF. The entire variable domain, with the rest obtained from reference TRBV28 and TRBJ1-5, is as follows: DVKVTQSSRYLVKRTGEKVFLECVQDMDHENMFWYRQDPGLGLRLIYFSYDVKMKEKGDIPEGYSVSREKKERFSLILESASTNQTSMYLCASTTSEGRNQPQHFGDGTRLSIL.

The V call is TRBV6-5, the J call TRBJ2-1, with 8 positions matching TRBD2. Trimming cost V 2 bases and J 4 bases; bases outside gene matches: 4. Per germline, CDR1 MNHEY and CDR2 SVGAGI. The CDR3 totals 15 residues. The CDR3 bases are TGTGCCAGCAGTTACATTGCGGGGGGATACAATGAGCAGTTCTTC. It translates to CASSYIAGGYNEQFF.

The chain links TRBV12-5 to TRBJ2-3; no clear D gene. V was pared by 4 bases and J by 5 bases, with 4 bases between. Germline V gives CDR1 LGHNT, CDR2 FRNRAP. The CDR3 runs 11 residues. Here the CDR3 DNA reads TGTGCTAGTGGTTCAGGAGATACGCAGTATTTT. It encodes CASGSGDTQYF.

This chain connects TRBV19 to TRBJ1-6; unclear D gene. Germline CDR1 LNHDA, CDR2 SQIVND (reference sequence). The CDR3 sequence is 16 residues long. Trimming stripped 5 bases from V and 10 bases from J, with 21 bases between. In DNA, the CDR3 is TGTGCCAGTAGTGACGAGGTTACCTCCTTCGGGTCACCCCTCCACTTT. This sequence encodes CASSDEVTSFGSPLHF.

The chain links TRBV28 to TRBJ2-1; TRBD2 matches 8 bases. V gave up 4 bases and J gave up 2 bases; unmatched junction bases: 7. Germline V CDR1 and CDR2: MDHEN, SYDVKM. CDR3 length: 16 amino acids. The CDR3 protein is CASSSSSGSPYNEQFF. DNA of the CDR3: TGTGCCAGCAGTTCCTCCAGCGGGAGCCCCTACAATGAGCAGTTCTTC.

This chain joins TRBV11-1 and TRBJ2-7; 10 nucleotides match TRBD2. This CDR3 comprises 14 residues. Trimming cost V 6 bases and J 6 bases; bases outside gene matches: 8. Germline V gene data show CDR1 as SGHAT and CDR2 as FQDESV (reference sequence). CDR3 protein: CASSPGLARGEQYF. The CDR3 nucleotides read TGTGCCAGCAGTCCGGGACTAGCGCGTGGCGAGCAGTACTTC.

CDR3: CASSPIGGNEKLFF. The DNA of the CDR3 is TGCGCCAGCAGCCCGATAGGAGGTAATGAAAAACTGTTTTTT. The chain links TRBV5-1 to TRBJ1-4, with D uncertain. The CDR3 is 14 amino acids. From germline, CDR1 is SGHRS and CDR2 YFSETQ. Trimming removed 4 bases at V and 4 bases at J, with 11 bases between.

As for this clone: At one boundary the junction diverges from the germline segment, which might be a read error. J is TRBJ2-5 and V is TRBV5-4; the match to TRBD2 covers 15 bases. The CDR3 sequence is 14 residues long. The V gene's germline CDR1 is SGHNT and CDR2 YYREEE (reference sequence). DNA for the CDR3: TGTGCCAGCAGCTCGGGACTAGCGGGGGGTGGTCGGCACTTC. Amino acid sequence: CASSSGLAGGGRHF.

In this sample, this clone turned up once. The chain combines TRBV6-5 with TRBJ2-7; 9 bases agree with TRBD1. The length of the CDR3 is 15 residues. Germline V gives CDR1 MNHEY, CDR2 SVGAGI. With V trimmed by 11 bases and J by 0 bases, 11 bases remained unmatched. CDR3 sequence: CASQWDRVSSYEQYF. DNA of the CDR3: TGTGCCTCCCAGTGGGACAGGGTAAGCTCCTACGAGCAGTACTTC.

Turning to this clone: The identical CDR3 is also encoded by other nucleotide sequences in the sample. V and J are TRBV6-5 and TRBJ1-2; a possible D gene is TRBD1 (6 bases). The CDR3 contains 14 residues. Germline CDR1 is MNHEY and CDR2 is SVGAGI. V gave up 6 bases and J gave up 0 bases, with 11 bases separating them. This chain's CDR3 is CASSPTGSNYGYTF. The CDR3 nucleotides read TGTGCCAGCAGCCCGACAGGCTCTAACTATGGCTACACCTTC.